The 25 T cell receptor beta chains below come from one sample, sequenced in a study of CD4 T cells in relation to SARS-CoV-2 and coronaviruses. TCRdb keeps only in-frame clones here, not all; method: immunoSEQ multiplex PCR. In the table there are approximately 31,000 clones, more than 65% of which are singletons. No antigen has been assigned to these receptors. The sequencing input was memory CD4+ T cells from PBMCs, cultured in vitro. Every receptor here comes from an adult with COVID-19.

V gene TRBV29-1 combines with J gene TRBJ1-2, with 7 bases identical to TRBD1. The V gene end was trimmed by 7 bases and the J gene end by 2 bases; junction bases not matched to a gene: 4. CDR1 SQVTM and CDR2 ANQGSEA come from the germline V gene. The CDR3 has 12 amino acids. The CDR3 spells CSGQGQNYGYTF. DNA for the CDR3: TGCAGCGGCCAGGGACAGAACTATGGCTACACCTTC.

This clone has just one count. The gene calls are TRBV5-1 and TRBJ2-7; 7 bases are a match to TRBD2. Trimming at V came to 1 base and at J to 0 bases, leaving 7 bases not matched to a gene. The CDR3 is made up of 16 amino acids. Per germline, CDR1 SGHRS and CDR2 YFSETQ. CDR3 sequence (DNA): TGCGCCAGCAGCTTGAGGGGAGGGGACGCCTCCTACGAGCAGTACTTC. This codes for CASSLRGGDASYEQYF.

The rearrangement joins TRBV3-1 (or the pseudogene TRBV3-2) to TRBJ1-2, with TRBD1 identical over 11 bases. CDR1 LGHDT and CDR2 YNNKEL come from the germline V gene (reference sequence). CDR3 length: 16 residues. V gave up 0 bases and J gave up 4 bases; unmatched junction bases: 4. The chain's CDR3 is CASSQDGQGAGYGYTF. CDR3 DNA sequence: TGTGCCAGCAGCCAAGACGGACAGGGGGCTGGCTATGGCTACACCTTC.

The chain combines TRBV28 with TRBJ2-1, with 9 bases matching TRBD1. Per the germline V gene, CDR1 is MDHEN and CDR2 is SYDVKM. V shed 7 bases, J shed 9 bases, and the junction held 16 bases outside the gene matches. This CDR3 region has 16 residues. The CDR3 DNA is TGTGCCAGCATCCAAGGAGGGGGACAGGGAGGAGGTGAGCAGTTCTTC. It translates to CASIQGGGQGGGEQFF.

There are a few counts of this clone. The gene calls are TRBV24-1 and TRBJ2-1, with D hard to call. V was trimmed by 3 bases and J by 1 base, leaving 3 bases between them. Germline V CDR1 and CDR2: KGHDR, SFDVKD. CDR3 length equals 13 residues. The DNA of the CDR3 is TGTGCCACCAGTGATCTGTCCTACAATGAGCAGTTCTTC. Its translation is CATSDLSYNEQFF.

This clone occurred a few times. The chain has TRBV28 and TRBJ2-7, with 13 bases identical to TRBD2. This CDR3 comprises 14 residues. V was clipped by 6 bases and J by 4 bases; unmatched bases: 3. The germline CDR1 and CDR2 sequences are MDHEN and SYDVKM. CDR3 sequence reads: CASRGTSGNYEQYF. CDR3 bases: TGTGCCAGCAGGGGGACTAGCGGGAATTACGAGCAGTACTTC.

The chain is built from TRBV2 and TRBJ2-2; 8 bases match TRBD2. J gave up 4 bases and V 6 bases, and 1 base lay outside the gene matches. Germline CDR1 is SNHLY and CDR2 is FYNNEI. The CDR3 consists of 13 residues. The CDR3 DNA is TGTGCCAGCAGGAGCGGGAGCACCGGGGAGCTGTTTTTT. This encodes CASRSGSTGELFF.

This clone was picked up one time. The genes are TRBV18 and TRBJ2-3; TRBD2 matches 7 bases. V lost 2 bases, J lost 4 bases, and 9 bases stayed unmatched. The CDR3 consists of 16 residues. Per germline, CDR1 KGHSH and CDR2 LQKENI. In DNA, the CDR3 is TGTGCCAGCTCACCAACTCCTGCGGGAGTCGCAGATACGCAGTATTTT. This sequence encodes CASSPTPAGVADTQYF. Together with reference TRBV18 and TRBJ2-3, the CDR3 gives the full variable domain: NAGVMQNPRHLVRRRGQEARLRCSPMKGHSHVYWYRQLPEEGLKFMVYLQKENIIDESGMPKERFSAEFPKEGPSILRIQQVVRGDSAAYFCASSPTPAGVADTQYFGPGTRLTVL.

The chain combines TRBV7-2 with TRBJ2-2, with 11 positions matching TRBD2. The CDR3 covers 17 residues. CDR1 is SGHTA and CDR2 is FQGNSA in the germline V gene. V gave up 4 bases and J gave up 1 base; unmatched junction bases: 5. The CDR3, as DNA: TGTGCCAGCAGCTCGGTAACTAGCGGGAGGAACACCGGGGAGCTGTTTTTT. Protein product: CASSSVTSGRNTGELFF. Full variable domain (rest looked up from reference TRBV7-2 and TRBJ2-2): GAGVSQSPSNKVTEKGKDVELRCDPISGHTALYWYRQSLGQGLEFLIYFQGNSAPDKSGLPSDRFSAERTGGSVSTLTIQRTQQEDSAVYLCASSSVTSGRNTGELFFGEGSRLTVL.

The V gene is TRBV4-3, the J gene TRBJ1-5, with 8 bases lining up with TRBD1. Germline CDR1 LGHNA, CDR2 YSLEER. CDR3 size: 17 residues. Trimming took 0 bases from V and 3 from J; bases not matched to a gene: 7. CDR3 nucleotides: TGCGCCAGCAGCCAAGATCGGGACAGGAGAAACAATCAGCCCCAGCATTTT. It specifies CASSQDRDRRNNQPQHF.

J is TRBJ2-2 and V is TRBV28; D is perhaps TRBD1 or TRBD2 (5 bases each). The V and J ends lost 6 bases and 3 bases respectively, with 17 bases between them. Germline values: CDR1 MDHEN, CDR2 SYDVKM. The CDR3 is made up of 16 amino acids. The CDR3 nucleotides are TGTGCCAGCAGACCAGGGTTCGGGGAGTACACCGGGGAGCTGTTTTTT. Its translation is CASRPGFGEYTGELFF.

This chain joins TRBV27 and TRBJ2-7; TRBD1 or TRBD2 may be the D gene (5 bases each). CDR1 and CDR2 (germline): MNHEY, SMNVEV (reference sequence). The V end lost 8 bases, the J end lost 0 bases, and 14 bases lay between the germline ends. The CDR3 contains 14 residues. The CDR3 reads CASRGTQSSYEQYF. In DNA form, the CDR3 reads TGTGCCAGCCGAGGGACGCAGAGCTCCTACGAGCAGTACTTC.

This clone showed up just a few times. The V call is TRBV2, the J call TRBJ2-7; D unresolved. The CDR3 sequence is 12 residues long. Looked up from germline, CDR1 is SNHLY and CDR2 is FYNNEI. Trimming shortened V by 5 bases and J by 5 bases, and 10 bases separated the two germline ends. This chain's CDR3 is CASSSWLDEQYF. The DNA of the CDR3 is TGTGCCAGCAGTAGCTGGCTCGACGAGCAGTACTTC. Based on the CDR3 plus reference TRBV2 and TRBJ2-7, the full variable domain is EPEVTQTPSHQVTQMGQEVILRCVPISNHLYFYWYRQILGQKVEFLVSFYNNEISEKSEIFDDQFSVERPDGSNFTLKIRSTKLEDSAMYFCASSSWLDEQYFGPGTRLTVT.

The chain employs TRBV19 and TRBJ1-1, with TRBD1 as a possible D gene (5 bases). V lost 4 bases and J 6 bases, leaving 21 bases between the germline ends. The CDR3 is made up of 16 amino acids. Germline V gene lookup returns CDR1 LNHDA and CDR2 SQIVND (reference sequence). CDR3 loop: CASSTRGGLNLPEAFF. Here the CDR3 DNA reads TGTGCCAGTAGTACGCGGGGGGGTCTGAATCTCCCTGAAGCTTTCTTT.

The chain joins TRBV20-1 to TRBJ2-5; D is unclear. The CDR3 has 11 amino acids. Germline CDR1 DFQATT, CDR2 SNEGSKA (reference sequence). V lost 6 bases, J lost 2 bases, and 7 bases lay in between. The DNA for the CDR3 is TGCAGTGCCGAGCGTCAAGAGACCCAGTACTTC. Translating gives CSAERQETQYF.

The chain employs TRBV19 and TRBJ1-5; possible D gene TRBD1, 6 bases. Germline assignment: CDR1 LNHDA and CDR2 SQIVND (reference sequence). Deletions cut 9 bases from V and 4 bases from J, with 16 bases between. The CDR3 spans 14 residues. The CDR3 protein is CASAGQRQNQPQHF. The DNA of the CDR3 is TGTGCCAGCGCCGGACAGCGTCAAAATCAGCCCCAGCATTTT.

CDR3 sequence: CASSPGRRAPYEQYF. CDR3 bases: TGTGCCAGCAGCCCGGGACGCCGCGCACCCTACGAGCAGTACTTC. The chain uses TRBV7-2 and TRBJ2-7, with D possibly being TRBD1 or TRBD2 (5 bases each). Per germline, CDR1 SGHTA and CDR2 FQGNSA. V gave up 5 bases and J gave up 2 bases, with 16 bases separating them. The CDR3 spans 15 residues. Full variable domain (remainder filled in from reference TRBV7-2 and TRBJ2-7): GAGVSQSPSNKVTEKGKDVELRCDPISGHTALYWYRQSLGQGLEFLIYFQGNSAPDKSGLPSDRFSAERTGGSVSTLTIQRTQQEDSAVYLCASSPGRRAPYEQYFGPGTRLTVT.

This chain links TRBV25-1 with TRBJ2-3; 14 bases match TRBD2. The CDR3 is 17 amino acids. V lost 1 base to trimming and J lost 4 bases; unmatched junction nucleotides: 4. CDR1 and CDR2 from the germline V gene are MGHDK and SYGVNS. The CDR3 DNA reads TGTGCCAGCAGTGAATCGAGACTAGCGGGAGGGGCAGATACGCAGTATTTT. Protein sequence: CASSESRLAGGADTQYF.

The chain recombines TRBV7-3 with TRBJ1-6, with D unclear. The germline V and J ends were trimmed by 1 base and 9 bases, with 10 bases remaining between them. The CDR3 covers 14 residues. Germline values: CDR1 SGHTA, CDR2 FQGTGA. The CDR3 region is CASSLINEGSPLHF. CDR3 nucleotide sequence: TGTGCCAGCAGCTTAATTAATGAGGGTTCACCCCTCCACTTT. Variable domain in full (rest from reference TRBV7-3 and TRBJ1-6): GAGVSQTPSNKVTEKGKYVELRCDPISGHTALYWYRQSLGQGPEFLIYFQGTGAADDSGLPNDRFFAVRPEGSVSTLKIQRTERGDSAVYLCASSLINEGSPLHFGNGTRLTVT.

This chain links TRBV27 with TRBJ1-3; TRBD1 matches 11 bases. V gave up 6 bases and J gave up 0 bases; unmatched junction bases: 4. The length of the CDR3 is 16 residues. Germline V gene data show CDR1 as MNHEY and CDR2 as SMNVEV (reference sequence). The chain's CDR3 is CASSRTGGLSGNTIYF. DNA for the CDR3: TGTGCCAGCAGCAGGACAGGGGGCCTCTCTGGAAACACCATATATTTT.

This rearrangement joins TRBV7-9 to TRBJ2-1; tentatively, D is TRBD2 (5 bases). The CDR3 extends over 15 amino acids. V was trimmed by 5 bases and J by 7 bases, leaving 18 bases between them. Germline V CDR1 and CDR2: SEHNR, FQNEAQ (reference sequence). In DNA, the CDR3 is TGTGCCAGCAGCCCTCTAACGCGGGTCAGGAATGAGCAGTTCTTC. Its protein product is CASSPLTRVRNEQFF.

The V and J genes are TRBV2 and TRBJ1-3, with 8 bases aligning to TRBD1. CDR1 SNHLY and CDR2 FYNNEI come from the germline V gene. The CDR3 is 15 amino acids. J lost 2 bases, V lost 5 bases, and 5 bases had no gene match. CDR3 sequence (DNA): TGTGCCAGCAGTTTCTCAGGGGGCCCTGGAAACACCATATATTTT. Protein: CASSFSGGPGNTIYF.

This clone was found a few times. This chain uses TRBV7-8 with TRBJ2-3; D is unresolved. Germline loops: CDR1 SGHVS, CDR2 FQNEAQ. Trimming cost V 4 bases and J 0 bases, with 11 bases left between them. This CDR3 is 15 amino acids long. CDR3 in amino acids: CASSYRAFSTDTQYF. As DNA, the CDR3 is TGTGCCAGCAGCTACAGAGCTTTTAGCACAGATACGCAGTATTTT.

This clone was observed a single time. CDR3 coding DNA: TGTGCCAGTAGTATAAGTGATTCGGGCAGTTACGAGCAGTACTTC. Its protein is CASSISDSGSYEQYF. This sequence joins TRBV19 and TRBJ2-7, with no clear D. Germline V CDR1 and CDR2: LNHDA, SQIVND (reference sequence). V was clipped by 2 bases and J by 4 bases, with 15 bases between them. CDR3 size: 15 residues.

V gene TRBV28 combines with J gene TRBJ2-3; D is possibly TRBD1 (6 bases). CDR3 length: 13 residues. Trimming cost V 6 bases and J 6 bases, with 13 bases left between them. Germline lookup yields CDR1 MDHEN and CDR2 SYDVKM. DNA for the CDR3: TGTGCCAGCAGCGTACAGGGACCGGATACGCAGTATTTT. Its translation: CASSVQGPDTQYF. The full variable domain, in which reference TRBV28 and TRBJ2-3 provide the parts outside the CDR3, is DVKVTQSSRYLVKRTGEKVFLECVQDMDHENMFWYRQDPGLGLRLIYFSYDVKMKEKGDIPEGYSVSREKKERFSLILESASTNQTSMYLCASSVQGPDTQYFGPGTRLTVL.